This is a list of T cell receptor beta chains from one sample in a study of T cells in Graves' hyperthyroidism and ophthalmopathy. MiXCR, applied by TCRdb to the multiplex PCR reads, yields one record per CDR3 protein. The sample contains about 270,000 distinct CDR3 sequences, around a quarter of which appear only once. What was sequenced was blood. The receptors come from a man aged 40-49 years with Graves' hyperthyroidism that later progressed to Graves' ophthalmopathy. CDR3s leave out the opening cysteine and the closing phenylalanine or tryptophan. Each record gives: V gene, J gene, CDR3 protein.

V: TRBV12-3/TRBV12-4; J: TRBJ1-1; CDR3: ASSLSTSEAF
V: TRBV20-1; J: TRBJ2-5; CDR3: SARGTSGRLGQETQY
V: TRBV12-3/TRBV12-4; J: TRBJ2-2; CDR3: ASSRNTGELF
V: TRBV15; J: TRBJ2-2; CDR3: ATSSKGEVLGGELF
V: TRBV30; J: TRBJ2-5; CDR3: AWGQGAGETQY
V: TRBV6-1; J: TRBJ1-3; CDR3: ASSGQLFGGNTIY
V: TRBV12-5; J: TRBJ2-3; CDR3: ASGLVPLVGKSTDTQY
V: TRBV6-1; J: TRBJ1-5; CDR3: ASSVSFLWGGNYSNQPQH
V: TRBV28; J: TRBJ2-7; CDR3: ASQLQTLSFAGRDYEQY
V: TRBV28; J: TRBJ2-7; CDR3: ASLAGTPYEQY
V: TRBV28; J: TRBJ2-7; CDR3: ASSFSLAGLAYEQY
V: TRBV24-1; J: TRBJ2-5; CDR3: ATSDSRQGKETQY
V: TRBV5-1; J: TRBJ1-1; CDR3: ASSFRTGDGGRNTEAF
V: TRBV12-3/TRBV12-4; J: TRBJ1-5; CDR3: ASSPRGGTGGQPQH
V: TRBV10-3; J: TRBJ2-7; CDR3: AIKMQTGTTEQY
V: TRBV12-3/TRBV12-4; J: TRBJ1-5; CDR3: ASSLSSGGPTWPQH
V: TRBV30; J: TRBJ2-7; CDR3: AWTQQGAYEQY
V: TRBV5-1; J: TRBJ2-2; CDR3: ASSAQGSGELF
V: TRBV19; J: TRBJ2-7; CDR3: ASSVGSPYEQY
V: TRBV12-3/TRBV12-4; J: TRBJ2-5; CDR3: ASSPGLAGVLGETQY
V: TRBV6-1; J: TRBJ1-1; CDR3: ASSGTTRTEAF
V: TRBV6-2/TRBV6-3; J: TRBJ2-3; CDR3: ASSYSERQGAADTQY
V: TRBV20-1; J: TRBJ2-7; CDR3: SAKTSGRAPGEVGEQY